This passage covers 12 T cell receptor beta chains from one sample sequenced in a study of blood T cell repertoires in COVID-19. Produced via immunoSEQ multiplex PCR; TCRdb's table is partial and in-frame only. The table records approximately 450,000 clones, 87% of them present only once. Sequenced: PBMCs or T cells enriched from blood (not recorded which). The receptors were gathered from a woman in her late teens or twenties with acute COVID-19.

The V call is TRBV12-3 or TRBV12-4, the J call TRBJ1-1; D not resolved. V gave up 6 bases and J gave up 6 bases, with 8 bases separating them. CDR3 length equals 11 residues. For the CDR3, the DNA is TGTGCCAGCAGCCCCTCCGCTGAAGCTTTCTTT. This sequence encodes CASSPSAEAFF.

In its sample, this clone was seen once. Different DNA sequences within this sample yield the same CDR3. The chain recombines TRBV7-9 with TRBJ1-1; D remains ambiguous. This CDR3 region has 13 residues. Trimming cost V 2 bases and J 3 bases, with 7 bases left between them. Germline assignment: CDR1 SEHNR and CDR2 FQNEAQ (reference sequence). CDR3 sequence reads: CASSLTGYTEAFF. As DNA, the CDR3 is TGTGCCAGCAGCTTAACCGGTTACACTGAAGCTTTCTTT. Drawing the rest from reference TRBV7-9 and TRBJ1-1, the complete variable domain is DTGVSQNPRHKITKRGQNVTFRCDPISEHNRLYWYRQTLGQGPEFLTYFQNEAQLEKSRLLSDRFSAERPKGSFSTLEIQRTEQGDSAMYLCASSLTGYTEAFFGQGTRLTVV.

The J gene is TRBJ2-7, the V gene TRBV11-2, with TRBD2 matching over 7 bases. The CDR3 consists of 15 residues. V dropped 1 base and J dropped 3; count of bases not matched to a gene: 6. CDR1 and CDR2 (germline): SGHAT, FQNNGV. The CDR3 is CASSLGPGLNYEQYF. CDR3 bases: TGTGCCAGCAGCTTAGGACCGGGACTAAACTACGAGCAGTACTTC.

This chain links TRBV5-6 with TRBJ2-7, with 7 bases fitting TRBD1. V dropped 4 bases and J dropped 6; count of bases not matched to a gene: 13. The CDR3 spans 15 residues. Germline V gene sequence: CDR1 SGHDT, CDR2 YYEEEE. The CDR3 region is CASSPTPGGKGEQYF. CDR3 bases: TGTGCCAGCAGCCCGACCCCAGGGGGAAAGGGCGAGCAGTACTTC.

V usage is TRBV28 and J usage is TRBJ2-1; D ambiguous. Germline lookup yields CDR1 MDHEN and CDR2 SYDVKM. V lost 3 bases and J 7 bases, leaving 7 bases between the germline ends. The CDR3 loop spans 12 amino acids. Here the CDR3 reads CASSFVRNEQFF. The CDR3 DNA reads as TGTGCCAGCAGTTTTGTTAGAAATGAGCAGTTCTTC.

The chain carries TRBV5-6 and TRBJ2-3; maybe TRBD2 (7 bases). V was pared by 0 bases and J by 0 bases, with 11 bases between. Germline V lookup: CDR1 SGHDT, CDR2 YYEEEE. There are 16 residues in the CDR3. The CDR3 region has the DNA TGTGCCAGCAGCTTGGAGGGGGGGTTGAGCACAGATACGCAGTATTTT. Translated: CASSLEGGLSTDTQYF.

CDR3 DNA sequence: TGTGCCAGCAGCAAAGCTTTGTGGGGACAGGTTATCTCTGGGGCCAACGTCCTGACTTTC. Its translation is CASSKALWGQVISGANVLTF. The genes are TRBV21-1 and TRBJ2-6; no check of the table's D call, TRBD1, against the DNA was made. TRBV21-1 is described as a pseudogene. There are 20 residues in the CDR3.

The DNA for the CDR3 is TGTGCCAGCAGCTCAACAGGGGGCGCCTACGAGCAGTACTTC. It codes for CASSSTGGAYEQYF. The V and J genes are TRBV7-6 and TRBJ2-7, with TRBD1 matching over 9 bases. The CDR3 contains 14 residues. The V gene end was trimmed by 4 bases and the J gene end by 2 bases; junction bases not matched to a gene: 3. Per germline, CDR1 SGHVS and CDR2 FNYEAQ.

The DNA of the CDR3 is TGTGCCAGCAGCTTGGGCAGGCCGGCTGAAAAACTGTTTTTT. It is translated as CASSLGRPAEKLFF. V usage is TRBV5-6 and J usage is TRBJ1-4; D call uncertain. The CDR3 totals 14 residues. V dropped 0 bases and J dropped 7 bases, with 10 bases sitting between them. The germline gives CDR1 SGHDT, CDR2 YYEEEE.

The chain is built from TRBV5-5 and TRBJ1-6, with D uncertain. The germline V and J ends were trimmed by 2 bases and 7 bases, with 10 bases remaining between them. This CDR3 spans 14 amino acids. Germline V gene data show CDR1 as SGHKS and CDR2 as YYEKEE (reference sequence). In DNA form, the CDR3 reads TGTGCCAGCAGCTTTGGTACCGAGAATTCACCCCTCCACTTT. This gives the protein CASSFGTENSPLHF.

This clone was seen only once. This chain joins TRBV12-3 or TRBV12-4 and TRBJ1-2; 8 nucleotides line up with TRBD1. The CDR3 length is 12 residues. V lost 10 bases and J lost 8; bases outside the gene matches: 9. The chain's CDR3 is CATSGGAGGYTF. Written as DNA, the CDR3 is TGTGCCACCTCAGGGGGCGCGGGGGGCTACACCTTC.

The chain combines TRBV18 with TRBJ1-2, with TRBD1 identical over 7 bases. CDR1 and CDR2 (germline): KGHSH, LQKENI. The junction had 15 bases not matched to a gene; V was cut back by 3 bases and J by 5 bases. The CDR3 covers 17 residues. The CDR3 sequence: CASSPQTGQSLRYGYTF. In DNA, the CDR3 is TGTGCCAGCTCACCGCAGACAGGGCAATCGCTCCGGTATGGCTACACCTTC.